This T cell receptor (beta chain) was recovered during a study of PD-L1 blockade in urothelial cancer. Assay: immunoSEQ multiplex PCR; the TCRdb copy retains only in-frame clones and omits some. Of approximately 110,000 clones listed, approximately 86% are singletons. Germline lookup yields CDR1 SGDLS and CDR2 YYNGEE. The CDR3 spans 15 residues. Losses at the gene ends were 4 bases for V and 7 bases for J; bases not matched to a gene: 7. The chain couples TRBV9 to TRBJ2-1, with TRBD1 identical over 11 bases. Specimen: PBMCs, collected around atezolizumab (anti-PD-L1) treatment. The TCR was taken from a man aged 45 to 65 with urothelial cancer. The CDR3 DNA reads TGTGCCAGCAGCCAGGACAGGGGGCGTGGGAATGAGCAGTTCTTC. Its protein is CASSQDRGRGNEQFF.